These 28 T cell receptor beta chains were all obtained from the same sample, sequenced in a study of CD8 T cells in ankylosing spondylitis. No cognate antigen is known for these TCRs. TCRdb processed the 5' RACE reads anew with MiXCR; each CDR3 protein has one entry. The sample lists almost 400,000 distinct CDR3 sequences, 20% to 25% seen once, with about 15% in the top ten. General study points: In ankylosing spondylitis blood, a motif of fewer than 10 highly homologous TCR beta variants appeared characteristic.

What was sequenced was blood, either unsorted or a sorted T cell fraction (not recorded which). These receptors were collected from a male donor with ankylosing spondylitis.

V usage is TRBV4-3 and J usage is TRBJ1-3; D call uncertain. This CDR3 is 17 amino acids long. Trimming left V 1 base short and J 0 bases short, with 13 bases between. Germline V CDR1 and CDR2: LGHNA, YSLEER. In DNA form, the CDR3 reads TGCGCCAGCAGCCAAGTCCCTTACACCCGCTCTGGAAACACCATATATTTT. Encoded protein: CASSQVPYTRSGNTIYF.

V gene TRBV7-9 combines with J gene TRBJ2-7, with 9 bases lining up with TRBD2. J gave up 6 bases and V 5 bases, and 17 bases lay outside the gene matches. This CDR3 has 17 amino acids. Germline V gene lookup returns CDR1 SEHNR and CDR2 FQNEAQ (reference sequence). CDR3 DNA: TGTGCCAGCAGCACAAGCCCTCCGGGACTAGCCCCTATCGAGCAGTACTTC. Translation: CASSTSPPGLAPIEQYF.

This clonotype came up many times. The gene calls are TRBV10-3 and TRBJ2-1, with no clear D. Germline V gives CDR1 ENHRY, CDR2 SYGVKD. The CDR3 is 16 amino acids. V was pared by 2 bases and J by 0 bases, with 11 bases between. CDR3 sequence (DNA): TGTGCCATCAGTGAGCGGGCCTCGAGCTCCTACAATGAGCAGTTCTTC. Translated: CAISERASSSYNEQFF.

The chain links TRBV24-1 to TRBJ2-1; 7 bases match TRBD1. Germline CDR1 and CDR2: KGHDR and SFDVKD. With V trimmed by 11 bases and J by 11 bases, 17 bases remained unmatched. The CDR3 is 14 amino acids. CDR3 sequence (DNA): TGTGCCAAAGCACAGGGGTATAGCAAGAGACAGCAGTTCTTC. Translated: CAKAQGYSKRQQFF.

The chain couples TRBV20-1 to TRBJ1-1; D is uncertain. Germline loops: CDR1 DFQATT, CDR2 SNEGSKA (reference sequence). Trimming left V 4 bases short and J 3 bases short, with 15 bases between. The length of the CDR3 is 14 residues. CDR3 in DNA: TGCAGTGCTACGAAAAATACACGAGACACTGAAGCTTTCTTT. It specifies CSATKNTRDTEAFF.

V usage is TRBV6-5 and J usage is TRBJ2-3; TRBD2 matches 9 bases. The CDR3 sequence is 16 residues long. V shed 0 bases, J shed 6 bases, and the junction held 7 bases outside the gene matches. Germline-derived CDR1 and CDR2 are MNHEY and SVGAGI. CDR3 protein: CASSYSGAGGSDTQYF. The CDR3 DNA reads as TGTGCCAGCAGTTACTCCGGAGCGGGAGGTTCGGATACGCAGTATTTT.

This clonotype was seen once. This chain links TRBV6-1 with TRBJ2-2; 9 nucleotides align to TRBD2. Germline trimming cut 10 bases from V and 5 bases from J; bases unmatched to any gene: 11. The germline CDR1 and CDR2 sequences are MNHNS and SASEGT. CDR3 length: 15 amino acids. The chain's CDR3 is CATTLGTSRTGELFF. The CDR3 nucleotides are TGTGCCACCACCCTTGGGACTAGCCGTACCGGGGAGCTGTTTTTT.

This clonotype was counted a few times. The chain uses TRBV7-9 and TRBJ1-1; no definite D call. This CDR3 is 13 amino acids long. Trimming stripped 6 bases from V and 1 base from J, with 9 bases between. The germline V gene has CDR1 SEHNR and CDR2 FQNEAQ (reference sequence). The CDR3: CASRLYGNTEAFF. The CDR3 nucleotides read TGTGCCAGCAGGCTATATGGGAACACTGAAGCTTTCTTT.

This sequence joins TRBV3-1 and TRBJ2-3; D is unclear. The germline gives CDR1 LGHDT, CDR2 YNNKEL (reference sequence). V dropped 3 bases and J dropped 0 bases, with 10 bases sitting between them. This CDR3 comprises 15 residues. CDR3 in amino acids: CASSHPRTSTDTQYF. DNA for the CDR3: TGTGCCAGCAGCCACCCCCGAACTAGCACAGATACGCAGTATTTT.

This clonotype was seen many times. The chain has TRBV11-3 and TRBJ2-1; TRBD2 agrees at 7 bases. This CDR3 contains 15 residues. Germline V gene data show CDR1 as SGHNT and CDR2 as YENEEA. V gave up 5 bases and J gave up 7 bases; unmatched junction bases: 11. The CDR3 loop reads CASSTRSREGNEQFF. The CDR3 nucleotides are TGTGCCAGCAGCACCAGGTCAAGGGAGGGGAATGAGCAGTTCTTC.

V usage is TRBV6-5 and J usage is TRBJ2-5; a weak D match, TRBD2 (6 bases). CDR3 length: 15 residues. Germline CDR1 is MNHEY and CDR2 is SVGAGI. Deletions cut 4 bases from V and 2 bases from J, with 14 bases between. In nucleotides, the CDR3 is TGTGCCAGCAGTTTTGGGCTAGCGACTCAAGAGACCCAGTACTTC. Translation: CASSFGLATQETQYF.

The genes are TRBV12-3 or TRBV12-4 and TRBJ2-1; perhaps TRBD2 as D (5 bases). The CDR3 runs to 12 residues. Deletions cut 5 bases from V and 9 bases from J, with 11 bases between. CDR3 in DNA: TGTGCCAGCAGTCTCCCACGGGGTGAGCAGTTCTTC. Protein: CASSLPRGEQFF.

This clonotype occurred a few times. The genes are TRBV5-1 and TRBJ2-7, with D possibly matching TRBD1 (5 bases). The CDR3 runs 13 residues. CDR1 SGHRS and CDR2 YFSETQ come from the germline V gene. Trimming removed 3 bases at V and 2 bases at J, with 9 bases between. The DNA for the CDR3 is TGCGCCAGCAGCTACAGGTTTACCTACGAGCAGTACTTC. Protein sequence: CASSYRFTYEQYF.

The chain combines TRBV4-2 with TRBJ2-5; 7 nucleotides line up with TRBD1. The CDR3 is 14 amino acids. Germline V gene lookup returns CDR1 LGHNA and CDR2 YNFKEQ. Germline trimming cut 1 base from V and 5 bases from J; bases unmatched to any gene: 4. The CDR3, as DNA: TGTGCCAGCAGCCAAGTACTACAGGGGGAGACCCAGTACTTC. This encodes CASSQVLQGETQYF.

This clonotype turned up a few times. The rearrangement joins TRBV6-2 or TRBV6-3 to TRBJ2-1; maybe TRBD1 (6 bases). CDR1 is MNHEY, CDR2 SVGEGT, per germline. Between the trimmed V and J ends, which lost 6 bases and 1 base, there was a span of 16 bases. This CDR3 contains 16 residues. Here the CDR3 DNA reads TGTGCCAGCAGCCCCGACAGGTATCAGTCCTACAATGAGCAGTTCTTC. Translated, it gives CASSPDRYQSYNEQFF.

The chain links TRBV5-1 to TRBJ2-1; D is possibly TRBD2 (6 bases). V lost 4 bases and J 5 bases, leaving 13 bases between the germline ends. The CDR3 totals 14 residues. Germline CDR1 and CDR2: SGHRS and YFSETQ. The CDR3 DNA sequence: TGCGCCAGCAGCGACGGGGGTCTTCACAATGAGCAGTTCTTC. Protein: CASSDGGLHNEQFF.

This clonotype was detected many times. The J gene is TRBJ2-7, the V gene TRBV5-1; TRBD2 matches at 11 bases. Trimming removed 2 bases from V and 4 bases from J; junction bases left unmatched: 2. Germline V lookup: CDR1 SGHRS, CDR2 YFSETQ. The CDR3 runs 14 residues. CDR3 nucleotides: TGCGCCAGCAGCTTCGGACTAGCGGGTTACGAGCAGTACTTC. Its translation: CASSFGLAGYEQYF. The variable domain in full, completed from reference TRBV5-1 and TRBJ2-7, reads KAGVTQTPRYLIKTRGQQVTLSCSPISGHRSVSWYQQTPGQGLQFLFEYFSETQRNKGNFPGRFSGRQFSNSRSEMNVSTLELGDSALYLCASSFGLAGYEQYFGPGTRLTVT.

The rearrangement joins TRBV5-1 to TRBJ1-1; 8 bases are shared with TRBD1. The CDR3 contains 18 residues. V gave up 4 bases and J gave up 1 base; unmatched junction bases: 15. The germline gives CDR1 SGHRS, CDR2 YFSETQ. The CDR3 nucleotides read TGCGCCAGCAGCCACGGACTTCTAGACAGGGGAACGAACACTGAAGCTTTCTTT. Translation gives CASSHGLLDRGTNTEAFF. Full variable domain (rest looked up from reference TRBV5-1 and TRBJ1-1): KAGVTQTPRYLIKTRGQQVTLSCSPISGHRSVSWYQQTPGQGLQFLFEYFSETQRNKGNFPGRFSGRQFSNSRSEMNVSTLELGDSALYLCASSHGLLDRGTNTEAFFGQGTRLTVV.

J is TRBJ1-5 and V is TRBV12-3 or TRBV12-4; D may be TRBD1 (5 bases). Trimming left V 4 bases short and J 0 bases short, with 19 bases between. This CDR3 has 18 amino acids. CDR3 residues: CASSSPSGQTYSNQPQHF. CDR3 DNA: TGTGCCAGCAGTTCCCCTTCGGGGCAGACATATAGCAATCAGCCCCAGCATTTT.

This clonotype was counted between two and nine times. The chain employs TRBV12-3 or TRBV12-4 and TRBJ1-1, with TRBD1 as a possible D gene (6 bases). This CDR3 has 11 amino acids. Trimming took 6 bases from V and 11 from J, leaving 13 bases between them. CDR3 sequence reads: CASSPGVGAFF. DNA for the CDR3: TGTGCCAGCAGCCCAGGGGTTGGGGCTTTCTTT.

The chain combines TRBV9 with TRBJ2-3; the D gene is possibly TRBD2 (6 bases). With 0 bases removed from V and 4 bases from J, the gap between germline ends came to 18 bases. The germline V gene encodes CDR1 SGDLS and CDR2 YYNGEE. The CDR3 contains 17 residues. CDR3 sequence: CASSVGREVRGSDTQYF. The DNA for the CDR3 is TGTGCCAGCAGCGTAGGAAGGGAGGTCCGGGGGTCAGATACGCAGTATTTT.

This clonotype was seen at least ten times. The V and J genes are TRBV5-1 and TRBJ1-2; D ambiguous. With 0 bases removed from V and 3 bases from J, the gap between germline ends came to 6 bases. This CDR3 is 13 amino acids long. Germline-derived CDR1 and CDR2 are SGHRS and YFSETQ. CDR3 DNA sequence: TGCGCCAGCAGCTTGGACGGGGACTATGGCTACACCTTC. The encoded protein is CASSLDGDYGYTF.

The CDR3 nucleotides read TGCAGTGCTCGGAGAGTACAGACCCAGTACTTC. This codes for CSARRVQTQYF. V is TRBV20-1 and J is TRBJ2-5; D is unresolved. Germline V CDR1 and CDR2: DFQATT, SNEGSKA (reference sequence). CDR3 length: 11 residues. Trimming stripped 5 bases from V and 6 bases from J, with 10 bases between.

This chain joins TRBV19 and TRBJ2-7; 7 bases map to TRBD2. The CDR3 has 16 amino acids. The V gene end was trimmed by 6 bases and the J gene end by 4 bases; junction bases not matched to a gene: 15. CDR1 is LNHDA and CDR2 is SQIVND in the germline V gene (reference sequence). This CDR3 is CASSPKRETLSYEQYF. Here the CDR3 DNA reads TGTGCCAGTAGCCCAAAGCGGGAAACACTCTCATACGAGCAGTACTTC.

J is TRBJ1-1 and V is TRBV11-3; D is unclear. The CDR3 totals 13 residues. CDR1 SGHNT and CDR2 YENEEA come from the germline V gene. Between the trimmed V and J ends, which lost 3 bases and 7 bases, there was a span of 12 bases. CDR3 bases: TGTGCCAGCAGCTTGGACTATCTAAGTGAAGCTTTCTTT. This translates into CASSLDYLSEAFF.

The gene calls are TRBV12-3 or TRBV12-4 and TRBJ1-1; D unresolved. The ends were cut back, 6 bases at V and 7 bases at J, with 6 bases in the middle. This CDR3 is built from 10 residues. The CDR3: CASSRREAFF. The DNA of the CDR3 is TGTGCCAGCAGCCGCCGTGAAGCTTTCTTT.

This rearrangement joins TRBV28 to TRBJ2-7, with 11 bases aligning to TRBD2. CDR1 MDHEN and CDR2 SYDVKM come from the germline V gene. Trimming at V came to 8 bases and at J to 0 bases, leaving 9 bases not matched to a gene. This CDR3 spans 16 amino acids. CDR3 bases: TGTGCCAGCCACGGGACTAGCGGATCCTACTCCTACGAGCAGTACTTC. Protein product: CASHGTSGSYSYEQYF.

This clonotype was counted only a few times. This CDR3 reads CASSLPEREWYEQYF. CDR3 nucleotides: TGTGCCAGCAGCTTACCAGAGCGGGAGTGGTACGAGCAGTACTTC. The chain couples TRBV7-9 to TRBJ2-7; 8 bases line up with TRBD2. Germline V CDR1 and CDR2: SEHNR, FQNEAQ (reference sequence). V lost 2 bases to trimming and J lost 4 bases; unmatched junction nucleotides: 7. The CDR3 runs to 15 residues.